This T cell receptor beta chain was captured in a study of regulatory and conventional T cells in RAG deficiency. The CDR3 loop spans 15 amino acids. J gave up 7 bases and V 4 bases, and 9 bases lay outside the gene matches. CDR1 is MNHEY and CDR2 is SMNVEV in the germline V gene (reference sequence). Assay: immunoSEQ multiplex PCR; the TCRdb copy retains only in-frame clones and omits some. Of around 30,000 clones detected, 85% to 90% appear once; the ten largest clones hold approximately 5.1%. These same data were also listed under a study on regulatory T cells. Per that study: The PCR used 52 TRBV and 13 TRBJ primers.

The source of this sequence is a human donor in good health. The V and J genes are TRBV27 and TRBJ2-5; 10 nucleotides match TRBD1. Material: CD8+ T cells sorted from blood. CDR3 sequence reads: CASSSSGTGEGTQYF. The CDR3 DNA sequence: TGTGCCAGCAGTTCCTCCGGGACAGGGGAAGGGACCCAGTACTTC.